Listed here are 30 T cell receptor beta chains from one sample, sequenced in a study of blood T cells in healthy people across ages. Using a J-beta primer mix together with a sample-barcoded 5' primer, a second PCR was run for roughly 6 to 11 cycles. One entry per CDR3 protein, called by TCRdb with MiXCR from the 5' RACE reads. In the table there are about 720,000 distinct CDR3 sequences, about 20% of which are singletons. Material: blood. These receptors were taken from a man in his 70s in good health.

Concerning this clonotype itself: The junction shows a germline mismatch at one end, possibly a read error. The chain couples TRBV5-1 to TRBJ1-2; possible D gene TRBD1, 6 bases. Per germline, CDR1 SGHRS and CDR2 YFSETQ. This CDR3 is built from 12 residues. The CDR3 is CASSVSTGGCTF. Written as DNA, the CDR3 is TGCGCCAGCAGCGTATCGACCGGGGGCTGCACCTTC.

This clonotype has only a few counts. This chain's CDR3 is CASSLAGDRGGGNEQFF. CDR3 DNA sequence: TGTGCCAGCAGTTTAGCCGGGGACAGGGGTGGTGGCAATGAGCAGTTCTTC. The rearrangement uses TRBV12-3 or TRBV12-4 and TRBJ2-1; TRBD1 matches 10 bases. The CDR3 length is 17 residues. The J segment lost 6 bases and the V segment lost 0 bases, leaving 8 bases of the junction unmatched.

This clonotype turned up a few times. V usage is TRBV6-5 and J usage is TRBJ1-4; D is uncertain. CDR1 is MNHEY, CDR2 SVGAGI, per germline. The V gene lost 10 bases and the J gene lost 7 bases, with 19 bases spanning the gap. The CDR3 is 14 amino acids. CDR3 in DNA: TGTGCCACCCACGAACGGAGGGCTGGTGAAAAACTGTTTTTT. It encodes CATHERRAGEKLFF.

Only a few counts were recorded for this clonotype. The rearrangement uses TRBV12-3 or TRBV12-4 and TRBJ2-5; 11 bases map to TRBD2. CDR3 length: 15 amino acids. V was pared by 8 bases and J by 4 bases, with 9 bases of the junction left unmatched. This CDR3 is CASGPGLAGLETQYF. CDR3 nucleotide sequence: TGTGCCAGCGGCCCCGGACTAGCGGGTTTAGAGACCCAGTACTTC.

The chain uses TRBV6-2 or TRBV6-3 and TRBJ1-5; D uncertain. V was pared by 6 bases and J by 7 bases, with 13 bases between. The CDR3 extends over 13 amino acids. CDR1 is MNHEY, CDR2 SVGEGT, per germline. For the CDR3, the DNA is TGTGCCAGCAGGGAGACTAGAGGCCAGCCCCAGCATTTT. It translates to CASRETRGQPQHF.

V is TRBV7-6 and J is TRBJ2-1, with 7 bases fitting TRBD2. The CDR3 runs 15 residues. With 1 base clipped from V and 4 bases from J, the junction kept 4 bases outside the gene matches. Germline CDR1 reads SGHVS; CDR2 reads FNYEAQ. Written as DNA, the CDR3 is TGTGCCAGCAGCTTAGAGGGCGGGAGATACAATGAGCAGTTCTTC. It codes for CASSLEGGRYNEQFF.

In DNA, the CDR3 is TGTGCCAGCAGTCCGTTATTTATATCGGGGCTGGGCAATGAGCAGTTCTTC. Translated, it gives CASSPLFISGLGNEQFF. The gene calls are TRBV27 and TRBJ2-1; perhaps D is TRBD1 or TRBD2 (5 bases each). The CDR3 totals 17 residues. Germline CDR1 reads MNHEY; CDR2 reads SMNVEV (reference sequence). Trimming left V 5 bases short and J 6 bases short, with 23 bases between.

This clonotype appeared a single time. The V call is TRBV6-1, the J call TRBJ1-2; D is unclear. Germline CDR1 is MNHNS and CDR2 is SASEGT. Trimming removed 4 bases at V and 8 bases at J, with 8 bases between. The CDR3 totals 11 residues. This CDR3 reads CASSVGSGYTF. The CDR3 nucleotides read TGTGCCAGCAGTGTTGGCAGCGGCTACACCTTC.

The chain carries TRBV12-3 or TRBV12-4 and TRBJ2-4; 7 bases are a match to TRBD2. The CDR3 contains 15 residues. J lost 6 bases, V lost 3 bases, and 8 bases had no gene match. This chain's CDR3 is CASSFRGGMGNIQYF. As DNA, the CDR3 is TGTGCCAGCAGTTTTCGCGGGGGAATGGGAAACATTCAGTACTTC.

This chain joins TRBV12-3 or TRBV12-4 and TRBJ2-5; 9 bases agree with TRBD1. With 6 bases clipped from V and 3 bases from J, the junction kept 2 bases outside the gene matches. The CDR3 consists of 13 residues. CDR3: CASRRTGEETQYF. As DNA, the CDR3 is TGTGCCAGCAGGCGGACAGGGGAAGAGACCCAGTACTTC.

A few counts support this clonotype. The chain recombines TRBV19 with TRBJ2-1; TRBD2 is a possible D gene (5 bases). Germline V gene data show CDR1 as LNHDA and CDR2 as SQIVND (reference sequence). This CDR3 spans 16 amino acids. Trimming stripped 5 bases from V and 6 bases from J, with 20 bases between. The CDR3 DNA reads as TGTGCCAGTAGTCCAGCCGGGATTTTGGGGTTCAATGAGCAGTTCTTC. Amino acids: CASSPAGILGFNEQFF.

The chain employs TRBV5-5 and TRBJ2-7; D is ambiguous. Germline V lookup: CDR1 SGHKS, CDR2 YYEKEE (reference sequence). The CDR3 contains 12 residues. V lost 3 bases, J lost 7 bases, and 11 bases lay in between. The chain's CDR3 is CASSSSMLEQYF. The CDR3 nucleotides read TGTGCCAGCAGCTCTTCCATGTTGGAGCAGTACTTC.

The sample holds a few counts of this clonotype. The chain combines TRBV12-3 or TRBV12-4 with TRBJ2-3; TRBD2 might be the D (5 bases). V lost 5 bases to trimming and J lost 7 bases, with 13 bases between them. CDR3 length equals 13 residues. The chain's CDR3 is CASSPRTAYTQYF. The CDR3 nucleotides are TGTGCCAGCAGTCCACGGACTGCGTATACGCAGTATTTT.

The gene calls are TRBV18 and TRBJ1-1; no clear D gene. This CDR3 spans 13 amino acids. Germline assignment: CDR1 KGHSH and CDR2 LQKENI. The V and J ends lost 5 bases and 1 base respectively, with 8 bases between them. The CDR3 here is CASSGPSNTEAFF. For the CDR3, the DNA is TGTGCCAGCTCAGGCCCCTCGAACACTGAAGCTTTCTTT.

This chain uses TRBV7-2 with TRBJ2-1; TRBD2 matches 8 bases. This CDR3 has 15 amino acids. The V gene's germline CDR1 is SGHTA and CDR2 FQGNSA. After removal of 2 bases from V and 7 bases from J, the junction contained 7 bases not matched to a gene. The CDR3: CASSLPRGGVNEQFF. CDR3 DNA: TGTGCCAGCAGCTTACCACGGGGGGGAGTGAATGAGCAGTTCTTC.

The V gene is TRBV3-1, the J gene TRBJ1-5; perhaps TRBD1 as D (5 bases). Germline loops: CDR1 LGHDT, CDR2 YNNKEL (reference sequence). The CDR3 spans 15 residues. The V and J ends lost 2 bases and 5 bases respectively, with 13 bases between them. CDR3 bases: TGTGCCAGCAGCCAACGTGTTGGGGGTGATCAGCCCCAGCATTTT. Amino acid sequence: CASSQRVGGDQPQHF. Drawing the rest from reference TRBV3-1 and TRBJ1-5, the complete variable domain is DTAVSQTPKYLVTQMGNDKSIKCEQNLGHDTMYWYKQDSKKFLKIMFSYNNKELIINETVPNRFSPKSPDKAHLNLHINSLELGDSAVYFCASSQRVGGDQPQHFGDGTRLSIL.

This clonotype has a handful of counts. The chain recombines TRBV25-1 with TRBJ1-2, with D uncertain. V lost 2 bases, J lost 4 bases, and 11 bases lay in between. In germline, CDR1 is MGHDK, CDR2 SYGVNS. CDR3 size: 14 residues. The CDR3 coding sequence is TGTGCCAGCAGTGAAACCGGACGGCTCTATGGCTACACCTTC. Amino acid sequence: CASSETGRLYGYTF.

CDR3 DNA sequence: TGTGCCAGCAGTGAATATAGGGAATTCGGCTACACCTTC. Its protein product is CASSEYREFGYTF. The V gene is TRBV25-1, the J gene TRBJ1-2; D is unclear. CDR3 size: 13 residues. V lost 0 bases, J lost 8 bases, and 10 bases lay in between. Per the germline V gene, CDR1 is MGHDK and CDR2 is SYGVNS.

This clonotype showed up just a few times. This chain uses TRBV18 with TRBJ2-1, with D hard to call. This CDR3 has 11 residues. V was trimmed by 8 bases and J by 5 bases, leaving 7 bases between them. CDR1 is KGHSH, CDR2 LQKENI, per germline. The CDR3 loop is CASRINNEQFF. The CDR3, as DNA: TGTGCCAGCCGTATAAACAATGAGCAGTTCTTC.

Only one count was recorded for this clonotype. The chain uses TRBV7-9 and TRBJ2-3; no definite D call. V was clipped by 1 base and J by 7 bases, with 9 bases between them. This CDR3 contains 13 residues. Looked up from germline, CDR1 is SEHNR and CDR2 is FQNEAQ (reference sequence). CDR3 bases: TGTGCCAGCAGCTTAGAGGGAACCAATACGCAGTATTTT. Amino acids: CASSLEGTNTQYF.

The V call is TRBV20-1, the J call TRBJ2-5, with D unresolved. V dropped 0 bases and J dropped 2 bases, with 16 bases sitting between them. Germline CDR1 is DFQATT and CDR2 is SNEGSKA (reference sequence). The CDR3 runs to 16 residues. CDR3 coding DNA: TGCAGTGCTAGAGATGGTATAGCAAGGGCTCAAGAGACCCAGTACTTC. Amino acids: CSARDGIARAQETQYF.

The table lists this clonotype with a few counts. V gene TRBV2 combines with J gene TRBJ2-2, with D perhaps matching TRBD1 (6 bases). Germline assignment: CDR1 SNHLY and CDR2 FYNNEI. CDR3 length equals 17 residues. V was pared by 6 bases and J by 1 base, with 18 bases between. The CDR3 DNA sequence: TGTGCCAGCAGACGAGTGGGCAGGGGCGTGAACACCGGGGAGCTGTTTTTT. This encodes CASRRVGRGVNTGELFF.

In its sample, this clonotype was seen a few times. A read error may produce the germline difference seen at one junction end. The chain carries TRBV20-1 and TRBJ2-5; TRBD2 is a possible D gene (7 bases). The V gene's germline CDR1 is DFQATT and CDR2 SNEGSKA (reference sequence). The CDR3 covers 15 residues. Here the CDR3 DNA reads TGCAGTGCTACCAACTACAGGGAGGGGGAAGAGACCCAGTGCTTC. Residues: CSATNYREGEETQCF.

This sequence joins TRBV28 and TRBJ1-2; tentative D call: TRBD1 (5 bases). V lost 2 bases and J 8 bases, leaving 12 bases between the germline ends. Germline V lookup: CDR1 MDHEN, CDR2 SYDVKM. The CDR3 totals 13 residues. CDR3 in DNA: TGTGCCAGCAGTTTAAGAGGGGCTCGAGGCTACACCTTC. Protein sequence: CASSLRGARGYTF.

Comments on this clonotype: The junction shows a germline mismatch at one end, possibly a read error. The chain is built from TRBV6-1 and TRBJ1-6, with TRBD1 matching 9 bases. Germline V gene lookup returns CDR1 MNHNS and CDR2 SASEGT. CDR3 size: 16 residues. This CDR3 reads CASTDLPGQGNSPLHF. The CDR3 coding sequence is TGTGCAAGCACCGACCTTCCGGGACAGGGAAATTCACCCCTCCACTTT.

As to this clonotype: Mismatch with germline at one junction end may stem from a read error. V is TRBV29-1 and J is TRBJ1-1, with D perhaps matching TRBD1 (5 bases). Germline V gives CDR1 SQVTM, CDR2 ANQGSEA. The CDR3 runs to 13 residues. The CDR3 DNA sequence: TGCACCCACCGGGGGATTCTGAACACTGAAGCCCTCTTT. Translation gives CTHRGILNTEALF.

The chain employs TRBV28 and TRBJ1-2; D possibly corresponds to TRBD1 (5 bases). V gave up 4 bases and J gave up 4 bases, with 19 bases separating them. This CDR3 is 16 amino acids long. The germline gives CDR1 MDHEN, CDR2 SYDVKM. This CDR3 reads CASSSSDSRALYGYTF. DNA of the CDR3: TGTGCCAGCAGTTCCTCCGACAGTCGGGCCCTCTATGGCTACACCTTC.

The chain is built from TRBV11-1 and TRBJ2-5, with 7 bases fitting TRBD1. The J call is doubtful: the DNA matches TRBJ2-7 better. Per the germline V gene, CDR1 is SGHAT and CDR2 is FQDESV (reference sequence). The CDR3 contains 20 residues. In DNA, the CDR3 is TGTGCCAGCAGCTTACGCCAACCAAGGGGGCTCGACCTTCTACCCTACGAGCAGTACTTC. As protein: CASSLRQPRGLDLLPYEQYF.

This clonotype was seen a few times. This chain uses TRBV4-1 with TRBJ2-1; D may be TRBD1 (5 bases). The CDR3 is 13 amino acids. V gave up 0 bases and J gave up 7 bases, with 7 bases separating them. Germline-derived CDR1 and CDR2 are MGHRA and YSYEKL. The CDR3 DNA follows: TGCGCCAGCAGCCAAGATCGGACAAATGAGCAGTTCTTC. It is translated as CASSQDRTNEQFF.

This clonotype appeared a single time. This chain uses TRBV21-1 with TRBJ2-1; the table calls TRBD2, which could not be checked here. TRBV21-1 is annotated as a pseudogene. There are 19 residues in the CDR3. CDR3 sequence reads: CASRTGLAGVPCSYNEQFF. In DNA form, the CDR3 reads TGTGCCAGCAGAACCGGACTAGCGGGGGTCCCGTGCTCCTACAATGAGCAGTTCTTC.